These T cell receptor beta chains were read from a single sample in a study of radiotherapy plus CTLA-4 blockade in lung cancer. Sequencing used immunoSEQ multiplex PCR; TCRdb keeps in-frame clones, though not all of them. The data hold about 51,000 clones, with around 79% observed a single time. The sample consisted of peripheral blood, taken from a patient treated with radiotherapy plus ipilimumab. The source of these receptors is a human donor with non-small cell lung cancer who had a complete response to radiotherapy plus ipilimumab. Each CDR3 is given with its conserved first and last residue. The order of the fields is J gene, clone size, D gene, V gene, CDR3 DNA, CDR3 protein. A D gene is named only where the DNA matches it firmly. Expanded clones get a size class; other rows say once, few or many, or leave the size out.

J: TRBJ2-1; size: -; D: -; V: TRBV2; DNA: TGTGCCAGCAGTGAAGCTCTAGGTTATGAGCAGTTCTTC; CDR3: CASSEALGYEQFF
J: TRBJ1-1; size: -; D: TRBD1; V: TRBV7-2; DNA: TGTGCCAGCAGCTCATCACAGGGGGTATTCGCTGAAGCTTTCTTT; CDR3: CASSSSQGVFAEAFF
J: TRBJ2-1; size: few; D: TRBD2; V: TRBV6-6; DNA: TGTGCCAGCAGTTACCCCGGGACTAGCGGGAGTGATGAGCAGTTCTTC; CDR3: CASSYPGTSGSDEQFF
J: TRBJ2-5; size: -; D: TRBD1; V: TRBV7-6; DNA: TGTGCCAGCAGCACCGGGACAGGGGTTCGAGAGACCCAGTACTTC; CDR3: CASSTGTGVRETQYF
J: TRBJ1-3; size: -; D: -; V: TRBV5-1; DNA: TGCGCCAGCAGCCCCGGGAGGGGAAACACCATATATTTT; CDR3: CASSPGRGNTIYF
J: TRBJ1-2; size: -; D: -; V: TRBV29-1; DNA: TGCAGCGTCGCCTCGGACTATGGCTACACCTTC; CDR3: CSVASDYGYTF
J: TRBJ2-1; size: -; D: -; V: TRBV5-1; DNA: TGCGCCAGCAGCTACCAAGGGGCCGACTACAATGAGCAGTTCTTC; CDR3: CASSYQGADYNEQFF
J: TRBJ1-1; size: -; D: TRBD1; V: TRBV5-1; DNA: TGCGCCAGCAGCACCGGGACAGGAAACACTGAAGCTTTCTTGGGGAGGTTT; CDR3: CASSTGTGNTEAFLGRF
J: TRBJ2-3; size: -; D: TRBD1; V: TRBV18; DNA: TGTGCCAGCTCACTACAGGGGGCGAGTACAGATACGCAGTATTTT; CDR3: CASSLQGASTDTQYF
J: TRBJ1-6; size: -; D: -; V: TRBV9; DNA: TGTGCCAGCAGCGCCGAAGCAGGGAGGAATTCACCCCTCCACTTT; CDR3: CASSAEAGRNSPLHF
J: TRBJ2-2; size: -; D: TRBD1; V: TRBV5-1; DNA: TGCGCCAGCAGCTTGGAACAGGGGGCAGGCGGGGAGCTGTTTTTT; CDR3: CASSLEQGAGGELFF
J: TRBJ2-5; size: -; D: -; V: TRBV18; DNA: TGTGCCAGCTCATCTGGGGGGGAGACCCAGTACTTC; CDR3: CASSSGGETQYF
J: TRBJ2-2; size: -; D: TRBD2; V: TRBV9; DNA: TGTGCCAGCAGCGTAGTTGGGAGTGGTAGCGGGAGTCCCGGGGAGCTGTTTTTT; CDR3: CASSVVGSGSGSPGELFF
J: TRBJ2-1; size: -; D: -; V: TRBV20-1; DNA: TGCAGTCTCGCAGGGGTCAATGAGCAGTTCTTC; CDR3: CSLAGVNEQFF
J: TRBJ1-1; size: -; D: TRBD1; V: TRBV18; DNA: TGTGCCAGCTCACCGCCGTCGATGGACAGGGATGGTGCTTTCTTT; CDR3: CASSPPSMDRDGAFF
J: TRBJ2-5; size: -; D: -; V: TRBV15; DNA: TGTGCCACCAGCAAACTGGACAGTCAAGAGACCCAGTACTTC; CDR3: CATSKLDSQETQYF
J: TRBJ1-1; size: once; D: -; V: TRBV9; DNA: TGTGCCAGCAGCGTAGCGGTTACGGGGTCACAAGCTTTCTTT; CDR3: CASSVAVTGSQAFF
J: TRBJ2-1; size: -; D: -; V: TRBV30; DNA: TGTGCCTGGATGGGGGCGGTCAATGAGCAGTTCTTC; CDR3: CAWMGAVNEQFF
J: TRBJ2-7; size: -; D: -; V: TRBV15; DNA: TGTGCCACCAGCAGAGATACCTACGAGCAGTACTTC; CDR3: CATSRDTYEQYF
J: TRBJ2-1; size: once; D: TRBD2; V: TRBV5-6; DNA: TGTGCCAGCAGATTAGCGGGGGGGCCAAATGAGCAGTTCTTC; CDR3: CASRLAGGPNEQFF
J: TRBJ2-5; size: once; D: -; V: TRBV2; DNA: TGTGCCAGCAGCCCTCGGGACACCCGGCAGGGGACCCAGTACTTC; CDR3: CASSPRDTRQGTQYF
J: TRBJ2-1; size: -; D: TRBD2; V: TRBV7-2; DNA: TGTGCCAGCAGCTTAGTGGCTAGCGGGGCCTCAAGCTCCTACAATGAGCAGTTCTTC; CDR3: CASSLVASGASSSYNEQFF
J: TRBJ1-2; size: -; D: -; V: TRBV7-2; DNA: TGTGCCAGCAACGCGGGGGGGGTAAACTATGGCTACACCTTC; CDR3: CASNAGGVNYGYTF
J: TRBJ1-1; size: -; D: -; V: TRBV19; DNA: TGTGCCAGTAGTACGCAGGGGCCGAACACTGAAGCTTTCTTT; CDR3: CASSTQGPNTEAFF
J: TRBJ1-3; size: -; D: -; V: TRBV9; DNA: TGTGCCAGCAGCGTAGGCGGCACCTCTGGAAACACCATATATTTT; CDR3: CASSVGGTSGNTIYF
J: TRBJ2-7; size: -; D: -; V: TRBV30; DNA: TGTGCCTCAACCGGGGGCTACGAGCAGTACTTC; CDR3: CASTGGYEQYF
J: TRBJ2-5; size: few; D: TRBD2; V: TRBV5-6; DNA: TGTGCCAGCAGCTTGGCCTTTTATGGGACTAGCGGGAGTTCAAAGACCCAGTACTTC; CDR3: CASSLAFYGTSGSSKTQYF